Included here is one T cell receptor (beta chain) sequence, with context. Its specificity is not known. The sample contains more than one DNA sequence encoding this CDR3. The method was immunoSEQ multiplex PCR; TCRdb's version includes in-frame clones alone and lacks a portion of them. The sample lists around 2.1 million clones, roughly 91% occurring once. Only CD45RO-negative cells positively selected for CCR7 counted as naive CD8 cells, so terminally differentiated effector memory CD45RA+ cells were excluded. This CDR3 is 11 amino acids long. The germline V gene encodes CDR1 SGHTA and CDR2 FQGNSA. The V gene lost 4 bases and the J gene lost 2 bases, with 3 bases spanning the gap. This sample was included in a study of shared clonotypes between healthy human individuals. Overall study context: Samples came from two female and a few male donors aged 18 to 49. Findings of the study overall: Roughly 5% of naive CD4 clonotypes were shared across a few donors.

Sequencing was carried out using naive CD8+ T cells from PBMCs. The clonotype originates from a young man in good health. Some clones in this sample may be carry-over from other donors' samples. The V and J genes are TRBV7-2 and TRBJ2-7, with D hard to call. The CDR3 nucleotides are TGTGCCAGCAGCTCCACCTACGAGCAGTACTTC. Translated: CASSSTYEQYF.